The clone carrying this T cell receptor beta chain was seen just once. This record comes from a study of blood T cell repertoires in COVID-19. Study background: The origin of the acute and convalescent COVID-19 samples was the United States, Italy and Spain. T cells, B-cell-depleted T cells, or PBMCs supplied cDNA or gDNA.

In the authors' methods: The authors estimated nucleated cell counts from reference gene primer amplification. Produced via immunoSEQ multiplex PCR; TCRdb's table is partial and in-frame only. V and J calls and clone size are copied from that table; D and trimming were computed from the DNA. The repertoire consists of about 300,000 clones, with 88% occurring once and the leading ten covering approximately 8.8%. Sequencing input: peripheral blood. This clonotype was sampled from a man between 18 and 35 years old with active or convalescent COVID-19.

The CDR3 here is CASSYLAGVTDTQYF. CDR3 nucleotide sequence: TGTGCCAGCAGTTACCTTGCAGGGGTTACAGATACGCAGTATTTT. The V gene is TRBV6-5, the J gene TRBJ2-3; D may be TRBD1 (6 bases). This CDR3 spans 15 amino acids. Per the germline V gene, CDR1 is MNHEY and CDR2 is SVGAGI. Trimming removed 2 bases from V and 3 bases from J, with 12 bases in between.